Shown below are 19 T cell receptor beta chains from a single sample sequenced in a study of CD8+ T cells in alopecia areata. Following extraction, RNA underwent reverse transcription to cDNA, which served as the sequencing template. Produced via immunoSEQ multiplex PCR; TCRdb's table is partial and in-frame only. The sample lists 100,000 to 150,000 clones; roughly 54% were seen once. This sample comprised CD4+ T cells sorted from blood, obtained at week 0. Every receptor here comes from a human donor with alopecia areata.

The V and J genes are TRBV18 and TRBJ1-4, with D tentatively TRBD1 (5 bases). V lost 10 bases and J 0 bases, leaving 9 bases between the germline ends. CDR1 is KGHSH, CDR2 LQKENI, per germline. The CDR3 has 13 residues. CDR3 region: CATYRSTNEKLFF. The CDR3 DNA reads TGTGCCACATACAGGTCAACTAATGAAAAACTGTTTTTT.

The chain employs TRBV4-1 and TRBJ2-7, with 8 nucleotides matching TRBD2. The CDR3 length is 18 residues. Germline V lookup: CDR1 MGHRA, CDR2 YSYEKL. V dropped 0 bases and J dropped 0; count of bases not matched to a gene: 10. CDR3 residues: CASSQDRFRGGSSYEQYF. The CDR3 DNA reads TGCGCCAGCAGCCAAGATAGATTTCGGGGGGGAAGCTCCTACGAGCAGTACTTC.

J is TRBJ1-1 and V is TRBV7-2; no reliable D call. V gave up 2 bases and J gave up 7 bases, with 5 bases separating them. Germline values: CDR1 SGHTA, CDR2 FQGNSA. The CDR3 is made up of 11 amino acids. CDR3 amino acids: CASSLYGEAFF. DNA of the CDR3: TGTGCCAGCAGCTTATACGGTGAAGCTTTCTTT.

This clone was picked up a small number of times. The chain couples TRBV7-9 to TRBJ2-2, with D uncertain. Per germline, CDR1 SEHNR and CDR2 FQNEAQ (reference sequence). V was clipped by 4 bases and J by 3 bases, with 3 bases between them. The CDR3 spans 12 residues. The CDR3 here is CASSWDTGELFF. In DNA, the CDR3 is TGTGCCAGCAGCTGGGACACCGGGGAGCTGTTTTTT.

The chain combines TRBV6-5 with TRBJ2-3; TRBD2 agrees at 9 bases. The CDR3 is made up of 16 amino acids. Germline CDR1 is MNHEY and CDR2 is SVGAGI. The J segment lost 2 bases and the V segment lost 2 bases, leaving 5 bases of the junction unmatched. CDR3 sequence (DNA): TGTGCCAGCAGTTACGCTCTAGCGGGAAACACAGATACGCAGTATTTT. It yields the protein CASSYALAGNTDTQYF.

This clone was seen just once. The rearrangement links TRBV7-3 to TRBJ2-3; 13 nucleotides agree with TRBD2. V lost 4 bases to trimming and J lost 2 bases; unmatched junction nucleotides: 3. Germline assignment: CDR1 SGHTA and CDR2 FQGTGA. This CDR3 contains 16 residues. As DNA, the CDR3 is TGTGCCAGCAGCTCGGGACTAGCGGGGATCACAGATACGCAGTATTTT. Translating gives CASSSGLAGITDTQYF.

This chain connects TRBV15 to TRBJ1-1, with TRBD1 matching over 10 bases. Germline CDR1 is LNHNV and CDR2 is YYDKDF (reference sequence). CDR3 length: 17 amino acids. The ends lost 1 base at V and 4 bases at J; junction bases unmatched: 9. The CDR3 loop is CATSRGWTGGGITEAFF. In DNA, the CDR3 is TGTGCCACCAGCAGAGGGTGGACAGGGGGAGGAATCACTGAAGCTTTCTTT.

This clone was counted a few times. The V call is TRBV7-8, the J call TRBJ2-5; 13 positions match TRBD2. The CDR3 totals 16 residues. V shed 2 bases, J shed 5 bases, and the junction held 5 bases outside the gene matches. Germline V gene sequence: CDR1 SGHVS, CDR2 FQNEAQ. Written as DNA, the CDR3 is TGTGCCAGCAGCTTAACTAGCGGGGGGGCCTTGGAGACCCAGTACTTC. Its translation: CASSLTSGGALETQYF.

This sequence joins TRBV2 and TRBJ2-5; a weak D match, TRBD1 (6 bases). The V end lost 7 bases, the J end lost 1 base, and 10 bases lay between the germline ends. In germline, CDR1 is SNHLY, CDR2 FYNNEI. This CDR3 is 13 amino acids long. The CDR3: CASMKDSQETQYF. In DNA form, the CDR3 reads TGTGCCAGCATGAAGGACAGCCAAGAGACCCAGTACTTC.

The V and J genes are TRBV5-1 and TRBJ2-5; possibly TRBD2 for D (6 bases). The CDR3 runs 14 residues. V was clipped by 1 base and J by 3 bases, with 10 bases between them. Germline V CDR1 and CDR2: SGHRS, YFSETQ. In DNA, the CDR3 is TGCGCCAGCAGCTTGTACGGGGGTGAAGAGACCCAGTACTTC. It is translated as CASSLYGGEETQYF.

The chain links TRBV18 to TRBJ2-1; TRBD1 aligns across 9 bases. Germline loops: CDR1 KGHSH, CDR2 LQKENI. V lost 6 bases, J lost 3 bases, and 6 bases stayed unmatched. The CDR3 has 15 residues. The CDR3 DNA sequence: TGTGCCAGCTCTTCGGGACAGGGTTACTACAATGAGCAGTTCTTC. It is translated as CASSSGQGYYNEQFF.

V usage is TRBV7-2 and J usage is TRBJ2-7, with D possibly matching TRBD2 (5 bases). Per the germline V gene, CDR1 is SGHTA and CDR2 is FQGNSA. The CDR3 length is 14 residues. The V gene lost 1 base and the J gene lost 2 bases, with 9 bases spanning the gap. The CDR3 reads CASSLVEAAYEQYF. CDR3 in DNA: TGTGCCAGCAGCTTAGTGGAGGCAGCCTACGAGCAGTACTTC.

The CDR3 sequence: CASGFGGKQNEQFF. The CDR3 region has the DNA TGTGCTAGTGGTTTTGGGGGGAAGCAGAATGAGCAGTTCTTC. The chain recombines TRBV12-5 with TRBJ2-1; D is perhaps TRBD2 (6 bases). Between the trimmed V and J ends, which lost 3 bases and 7 bases, there was a span of 13 bases. This CDR3 has 14 residues. The germline CDR1 and CDR2 sequences are LGHNT and FRNRAP.

The rearrangement links TRBV28 to TRBJ1-3; TRBD1 agrees at 9 bases. Trimming cost V 6 bases and J 0 bases; bases outside gene matches: 6. The CDR3 spans 16 residues. Germline CDR1 MDHEN, CDR2 SYDVKM. CDR3: CASRNGQGSSGNTIYF. The CDR3 DNA follows: TGTGCCAGCAGAAACGGACAGGGGAGCTCTGGAAACACCATATATTTT.

This chain links TRBV30 with TRBJ2-3, with no clear D. The V gene lost 7 bases and the J gene lost 1 base, with 15 bases spanning the gap. Germline V gene lookup returns CDR1 GTSNPN and CDR2 SVGIG (reference sequence). CDR3 size: 14 residues. The CDR3 loop is CASKIDGRTDTQYF. The CDR3 DNA reads TGTGCCTCGAAGATAGACGGTCGCACAGATACGCAGTATTTT.

This chain links TRBV5-4 with TRBJ2-7, with D unclear. The length of the CDR3 is 14 residues. Looked up from germline, CDR1 is SGHNT and CDR2 is YYREEE (reference sequence). V gave up 6 bases and J gave up 3 bases, with 16 bases separating them. In DNA, the CDR3 is TGTGCCAGCACCTTATACGGCGGCATCTACGAGCAGTACTTC. Its translation: CASTLYGGIYEQYF.

This CDR3 is CASSLWVNEQFF. Here the CDR3 DNA reads TGTGCCAGCAGCTTGTGGGTCAATGAGCAGTTCTTC. The chain couples TRBV5-6 to TRBJ2-1; no clear D. This CDR3 region has 12 residues. CDR1 is SGHDT, CDR2 YYEEEE, per germline. V dropped 1 base and J dropped 6 bases, with 5 bases sitting between them.

This clone has only a few counts. This rearrangement joins TRBV9 to TRBJ2-3; 8 bases line up with TRBD2. The trim removed 0 bases at V and 2 bases at J, leaving 5 bases unmatched. The germline gives CDR1 SGDLS, CDR2 YYNGEE. CDR3 length: 16 residues. The CDR3 loop is CASSVEAGGATDTQYF. The CDR3 DNA reads as TGTGCCAGCAGCGTAGAAGCCGGGGGGGCCACAGATACGCAGTATTTT.

The chain has TRBV7-2 and TRBJ2-2; 9 positions agree with TRBD1. CDR1 is SGHTA and CDR2 is FQGNSA in the germline V gene. The CDR3 runs to 15 residues. The junction had 3 bases not matched to a gene; V was cut back by 1 base and J by 6 bases. CDR3 loop: CASSLGTGVAGELFF. The DNA of the CDR3 is TGTGCCAGCAGCTTAGGGACAGGGGTGGCCGGGGAGCTGTTTTTT.